A selection of T cell receptor beta chains follows, all from one sample in a study of cytomegalovirus exposure and HLA in healthy donors. This table comes from immunoSEQ multiplex PCR, and its TCRdb copy is limited to in-frame clones, with some not included. The table lists approximately 88,000 clones, approximately 71% of them singletons. Sequences were obtained from PBMCs. These TCRs come from a young man in good health and CMV-seronegative. Both conserved end residues are part of each CDR3. A D gene is named only where the DNA matches it firmly. The size entry is marked missing in some rows and otherwise reads once, few, many or a size class.

D gene	clone size	V gene	J gene	CDR3 length	CDR3 DNA	CDR3 protein
NA	NA	TRBV6-5	TRBJ1-3	15	TGTGCCAGCAGCGAGACGAGGGGGAGTGGAAACACCATATATTTT	CASSETRGSGNTIYF
TRBD2	NA	TRBV4-3	TRBJ2-3	17	TGCGCCAGCAGCCAAGATTTAGCGGGGGGTAGGACAGATACGCAGTATTTT	CASSQDLAGGRTDTQYF
TRBD2	NA	TRBV28	TRBJ2-7	13	TGTGCCAGCAGTGGGGGACTACCCGACGAGCAGTACTTC	CASSGGLPDEQYF
TRBD2	NA	TRBV10-3	TRBJ2-7	13	TGTGCCATCTCTGCCAGCGGGGGGTACGAGCAGTACTTC	CAISASGGYEQYF
NA	NA	TRBV30	TRBJ2-7	13	TGTGCCTGGAGTATCGTCAGGGCCTACGAGCAGTACTTC	CAWSIVRAYEQYF
TRBD2	NA	TRBV19	TRBJ2-1	14	TGTGCCAGTTCCTTAGGACTAGTATACAATGAGCAGTTCTTC	CASSLGLVYNEQFF
NA	NA	TRBV18	TRBJ1-1	14	TGTGCCAGCTCACCAAGGCAGGGTCAGACTGAAGCTTTCTTT	CASSPRQGQTEAFF
NA	NA	TRBV11-2	TRBJ1-1	13	TGTGCCAGCAGCTTATTCAAGAACACTGAAGCTTTCTTT	CASSLFKNTEAFF
NA	NA	TRBV14	TRBJ1-5	18	TGTGCCAGCAGCCAAAGGCAAGGGGGACACCTTAGCAATCAGCCCCAGCATTTT	CASSQRQGGHLSNQPQHF
TRBD1	NA	TRBV6-5	TRBJ1-2	15	TGTGCCAGCAGTTACTCGAACAGGGGCTACTATGGCTACACCTTC	CASSYSNRGYYGYTF
TRBD2	NA	TRBV9	TRBJ2-3	18	TGTGCCAGCAGCGTTGAACTAGCGGGGGCCCAAGTTACAGATACGCAGTATTTT	CASSVELAGAQVTDTQYF
NA	NA	TRBV5-4	TRBJ2-1	16	TGTGCCAGCAGTAGGGGTTGGGACTCAGGCTACAATGAGCAGTTCTTC	CASSRGWDSGYNEQFF
NA	NA	TRBV6-5	TRBJ2-7	14	TGTGCCAGCATAACGGGGGGCAGCCCTTACGAGCAGTACTTC	CASITGGSPYEQYF
TRBD2	NA	TRBV2	TRBJ2-1	16	TGTGCCAGCTCAGGACTAGCGAAAAGCTCCTACAATGAGCAGTTCTTC	CASSGLAKSSYNEQFF
TRBD2	NA	TRBV2	TRBJ2-1	18	TGTGCCAGCAGACCCGGGACTAGCGGGGGGAGCTCCTACAATGAGCAGTTCTTC	CASRPGTSGGSSYNEQFF
NA	NA	TRBV11-3	TRBJ2-5	13	TGTGCCAGCAGCTCGGACAGCGCAAAACCCCAGTACTTC	CASSSDSAKPQYF
TRBD2	NA	TRBV5-1	TRBJ2-1	15	TGCGCCAGCAGCTGGGGGACTAGCGGGTACAATGAGCAGTTCTTC	CASSWGTSGYNEQFF
NA	NA	TRBV18	TRBJ2-3	15	TGTGCCAGCTCACCGGGACTCGTTAGCACAGATACGCAGTATTTT	CASSPGLVSTDTQYF
TRBD1	NA	TRBV10-3	TRBJ2-6	24	TGTGCCATCAGTGAGTTTCTTCCTGACAAATCCGGGACAGTTGATCTCCGTAGGGCCAACGTCCTGACTTTC	CAISEFLPDKSGTVDLRRANVLTF
NA	once	TRBV27	TRBJ2-1	14	TGTGCCAGCAGTTTCCTTACAGGGAACAATGAGCAGTTCTTC	CASSFLTGNNEQFF
TRBD2	NA	TRBV10-2	TRBJ2-1	15	TGCGCCAGCTCCAGGGAGGCTAGCGGCTACAATGAGCAGTTCTTC	CASSREASGYNEQFF
NA	NA	TRBV5-1	TRBJ2-2	13	TGCGCCAGCAGCCTGACAGATACCGGGGAGCTGTTTTTT	CASSLTDTGELFF
NA	NA	TRBV28	TRBJ2-7	15	TGTGCCAGCAGTTTATCCACCATCTCTACGGACGAGCAGTACTTC	CASSLSTISTDEQYF
TRBD2	NA	TRBV5-1	TRBJ2-1	17	TGCGCCAGCAGCCAGGGACTAGCGGGGGGCCTATACAATGAGCAGTTCTTC	CASSQGLAGGLYNEQFF
TRBD1	NA	TRBV10-3	TRBJ1-4	13	TGTGCCATCAGGACAGGGGAGAATGAAAAACTGTTTTTT	CAIRTGENEKLFF
TRBD1	NA	TRBV11-2	TRBJ2-5	17	TGTGCCAGCAGCCCCTCCGGGACAGGGGGAAATTGGGAGACCCAGTACTTC	CASSPSGTGGNWETQYF
NA	NA	TRBV10-3	TRBJ2-3	15	TGTGCCATCAGTGAGGGCAGGGGTAACACAGATACGCAGTATTTT	CAISEGRGNTDTQYF
TRBD2	NA	TRBV5-1	TRBJ2-1	15	TGCGCCAGCAGTAAGAGCGGGGGAGGTCGGAATGAGCAGTTCTTC	CASSKSGGGRNEQFF
NA	NA	TRBV4-2	TRBJ1-5	14	TGTGCCAGCAGCGTCTCGGGTAGCAATCAGCCCCAGCATTTT	CASSVSGSNQPQHF
NA	NA	TRBV4-1	TRBJ1-5	16	TGCGCCAGCAGCCAAGAACCCCTCACAGACAATCAGCCCCAGCATTTT	CASSQEPLTDNQPQHF
NA	NA	TRBV5-1	TRBJ1-4	14	TGCGCCAGCAGCTTGGAGGGGGTTAATGAAAAACTGTTTTTT	CASSLEGVNEKLFF
NA	once	TRBV7-8	TRBJ2-7	13	TGTGCCAGCAGCTCGACAGGTACCTACGAGCAGTACTTC	CASSSTGTYEQYF
TRBD2	NA	TRBV4-1	TRBJ2-2	18	TGCGCCAGCAGCCACCAGACTAGCGGGAGGTCGAACACCGGGGAGCTGTTTTTT	CASSHQTSGRSNTGELFF
NA	NA	TRBV19	TRBJ1-5	15	TGTGCCAGTAGTCCCTGGAGCTATAGCAATCAGCCCCAGCATTTT	CASSPWSYSNQPQHF
TRBD2	NA	TRBV5-5	TRBJ2-5	17	TGTGCCAGCAGCTTGACTTCGGTAACGGGGGGTCTTACAATTCCCTACTTC	CASSLTSVTGGLTIPYF
NA	NA	TRBV10-3	TRBJ1-2	11	TGTGCCGCCGGGCAGGGCTATGGCTACACCTTC	CAAGQGYGYTF
NA	few	TRBV30	TRBJ2-3	15	TGTGCCTGGAGTGGATGGGCGGGGGCGGGAGATACGCAGTATTTT	CAWSGWAGAGDTQYF
TRBD1	NA	TRBV4-1	TRBJ2-4	17	TGCGCCAGCAGCCCCATCGGCACCGGGACAGAGAAAAACATTCAGTACTTC	CASSPIGTGTEKNIQYF
NA	NA	TRBV6-6	TRBJ2-1	16	TGTGCCAGCAGTTACTGGGTCGAGACTCGGGATCTTGCGCAGTTCTTC	CASSYWVETRDLAQFF
NA	NA	TRBV19	TRBJ1-4	13	TGTGCCAGTAGGCACCGAGCTAATGAAAAACTGTTTTTT	CASRHRANEKLFF
NA	NA	TRBV30	TRBJ1-2	11	TGTGCCTGGAGTGTCGGGGTCGGCTACACCTTC	CAWSVGVGYTF
NA	NA	TRBV4-2	TRBJ1-2	15	TGTGCCAGCAGCCAAGAAGGGGTCGGTCAGGGTGGCTACACCTTC	CASSQEGVGQGGYTF
TRBD1	few	TRBV2	TRBJ2-3	14	TGTGCCAGCAGTAGACAGGGACCCACAGATACGCAGTATTTT	CASSRQGPTDTQYF
TRBD1	NA	TRBV7-2	TRBJ2-7	16	TGTGCCAGCAGCTCTCCCGGACAGGGCACCTCCTACGAGCAGTACTTC	CASSSPGQGTSYEQYF
TRBD1	few	TRBV18	TRBJ2-7	15	TGTGCCAGCTCACTTGCCGGGACAGGGTCCTACGAGCAGTACTTC	CASSLAGTGSYEQYF
TRBD2	NA	TRBV11-2	TRBJ2-6	16	TGTGCCAGCAGGGACCGGGGGGGGGTTGGGGCCAACGTCCTGACTTTC	CASRDRGGVGANVLTF
TRBD2	NA	TRBV28	TRBJ2-2	17	TGTGCCAGCAGTTTACTAGCGGGAGTTAGTAACACCGGGGAGCTGTTTTTT	CASSLLAGVSNTGELFF
NA	NA	TRBV4-1	TRBJ1-2	16	TGCGCCAGCAGCCAAGGAGCCGAATTGAGCAACTATGGCTACACCTTC	CASSQGAELSNYGYTF